The rows below give T cell receptor beta chains drawn from one sample of a study of T-cell reconstitution after alpha-beta-depleted transplantation in children. Using its own MiXCR run on the PCR reads, TCRdb lists one record per CDR3 protein. The sample shows roughly 790,000 distinct CDR3 sequences, around 17% of them seen only once. Source: PBMCs, mostly from graft donor cells, taken 360 days after TCRalphabeta/CD19-depleted stem cell transplant. The receptors were gathered from a male patient aged 5 to 17 who had a stem cell transplant for acute lymphoblastic leukemia, so the T cells may come from the graft donor. CDR3s include the opening cysteine and the closing phenylalanine or tryptophan. The order of the fields is V gene, D gene, J gene, clone size, CDR3 DNA, CDR3 protein. D genes are given only for firm matches. Part of the rows lack a size; the others show once, few, many or a class for expanded clones.

V: TRBV29-1; D: TRBD2; J: TRBJ2-1; size: .; DNA: TGCAGCGTTAATAGCGGGAGAGACTCCTACAATGAGCAGTTCTTC; CDR3: CSVNSGRDSYNEQFF
V: TRBV7-6; D: .; J: TRBJ2-2; size: .; DNA: TGTGCCAGCAGCTTATTCCTCGGGTCAATGACCGGGGAGCTGTTTTTT; CDR3: CASSLFLGSMTGELFF
V: TRBV5-1; D: TRBD2; J: TRBJ2-1; size: many; DNA: TGCGCCAGCAGCTTATGGACTAGCGGGGGATACAATGAGCAGTTCTTC; CDR3: CASSLWTSGGYNEQFF
V: TRBV2; D: TRBD1; J: TRBJ2-4; size: .; DNA: TGTGCCAGCAGGGAGAGGACAGGGGTTTCCAAAAACATTCAGTACTTC; CDR3: CASRERTGVSKNIQYF
V: TRBV7-9; D: .; J: TRBJ2-7; size: .; DNA: TGTGCCAGCAGCTTATTACAGATCCACGAGCAGTACTTC; CDR3: CASSLLQIHEQYF
V: TRBV7-9; D: .; J: TRBJ1-3; size: many; DNA: TGTGCCAGCAGCTTAAGAAAGGGGTCTGGAAACACCATATATTTT; CDR3: CASSLRKGSGNTIYF
V: TRBV7-3; D: .; J: TRBJ2-3; size: .; DNA: TGTGCCAGCAGCTTAAGCCTCCCGACAGATACGCAGTATTTT; CDR3: CASSLSLPTDTQYF
V: TRBV20-1; D: TRBD2; J: TRBJ2-1; size: few; DNA: TGCAGTGCTAGAGATGGTCTAGCGGGATACAATGAGCAGTTCTTC; CDR3: CSARDGLAGYNEQFF
V: TRBV15; D: TRBD1; J: TRBJ2-7; size: .; DNA: TGTGCCACCAGCAGAACTGCCGGGACAGCCAACGAGCAGTACTTC; CDR3: CATSRTAGTANEQYF
V: TRBV5-1; D: .; J: TRBJ1-2; size: many; DNA: TGCGCCAGCAGCTTGGGCGGGGGCTACACCTTC; CDR3: CASSLGGGYTF
V: TRBV12-3/TRBV12-4; D: .; J: TRBJ2-7; size: few; DNA: TGTGCCAGCAGTTGGTCCGATTACGAGCAGTACTTC; CDR3: CASSWSDYEQYF
V: TRBV20-1; D: .; J: TRBJ2-7; size: .; DNA: TGCAGTGCCGCTAACAACAGGGTGCGGGAGCAGTACTTC; CDR3: CSAANNRVREQYF